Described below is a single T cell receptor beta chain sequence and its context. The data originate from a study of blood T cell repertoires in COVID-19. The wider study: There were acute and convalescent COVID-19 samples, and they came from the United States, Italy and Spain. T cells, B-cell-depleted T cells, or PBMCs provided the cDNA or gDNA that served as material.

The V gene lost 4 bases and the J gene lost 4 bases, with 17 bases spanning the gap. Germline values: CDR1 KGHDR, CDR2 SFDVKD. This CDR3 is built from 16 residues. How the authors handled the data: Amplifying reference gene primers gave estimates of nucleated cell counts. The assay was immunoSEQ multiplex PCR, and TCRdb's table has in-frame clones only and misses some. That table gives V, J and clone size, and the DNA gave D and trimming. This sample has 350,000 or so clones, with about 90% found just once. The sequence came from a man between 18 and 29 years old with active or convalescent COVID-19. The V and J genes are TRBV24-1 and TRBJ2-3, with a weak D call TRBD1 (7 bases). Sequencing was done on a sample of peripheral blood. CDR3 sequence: CATSDPTGRLADTQYF. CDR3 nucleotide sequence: TGTGCCACCAGTGACCCGACAGGGAGGTTGGCAGATACGCAGTATTTT.